The following is a TCR beta chain sequence with its context. Its antigen is not yet known. No quality values exist for individual bases; no much larger clone is one base distant. From the cysteine through the phenylalanine, the CDR3 covers 16 amino acids. The only DNA kept is the CDR3, 48 bases in frame from the first base. In the germline V gene, CDR1 corresponds to MNHNS and CDR2 to SASEGT. V is shortened by 3 bases, J by 1 base, and the region joining them spans 15 bases. Participants in the prospective study were aged about 18 to 95 years, lived in 20 to 30 United States geographic areas, and enrolled through a virtual design. In the prospective study, participants were assigned to cohorts based on the clinical history participants reported in a screening survey and a study questionnaire. ImmuneRACE Cohort 3 recovered participants were defined by two consecutive negative NP/OP PCR tests, healthcare professional clearance, or symptom resolution. In the prospective study, mobile phlebotomists collected whole blood, serum and a nasopharyngeal or oropharyngeal swab from each participant. Additional blood draws and questionnaires over an approximately two-month period could optionally be provided by prospective study participants. Prospective study blood samples were shipped either frozen or at room temperature before DNA extraction.

This record belongs to a study of blood T cell repertoires in COVID-19 (dated by TCRdb to the early 2020s). Study-wide context: Collaborator samples came from the United States, Italy and Spain and covered acute and convalescent phases of COVID-19. The material from the prospective study consisted of cDNA or gDNA derived from T cells, B-cell-depleted T cells, or PBMCs. Subjects who had been exposed to COVID-19, were actively infected with it, or had recovered from it provided the deeply sampled blood TCRbeta repertoires that made up the dataset. The repertoires were released in a freely available public database meant as a resource for research on the immune response to SARS-CoV-2. Samples came from the ongoing ImmuneRACE study (first 160 participants) plus 1,254 subjects from 6 global collaborators. The sample metadata nearly always contained a de-identified subject ID, COVID-19 status, age in years and sex. Where available, HLA class I and class II types were obtained from metadata supplied by the sample provider rather than from assay-based typing. Summary of the overall study and its limitations: Clinical and demographic metadata were provided uncurated, with the amount varying by source and participant.

TCRbeta CDR3 regions were amplified from genomic DNA using the immunoSEQ Assay, a bias-controlled multiplex PCR. The paper's data handling went like this. The number of nucleated cells in each sample was estimated from the amplification of reference gene primers within the assay. To quantify the absolute abundance of each unique TCRbeta CDR3 rearrangement, sequence reads were collapsed and filtered. Productive Simpson clonality was computed per sample as the square root of Simpson's diversity index over productive rearrangements. TCRdb re-hosts the immuneACCESS table, in-frame sequences only. Its copies lack some clones; in the studies checked, an unresolved V gene accounts for under half of them, and the cause for the rest is not known. That table gives V, J and clone size, and the DNA gave D and trimming. The sample data list around 310,000 clones, and 75% to 90% of these were observed just once. 5% of the sample belongs to the ten largest clones.

The chain is encoded by TRBV6-1 joined to TRBJ1-1; the best D guess is TRBD1, with 6 bases matching. This clonotype was sampled from a man younger than 45 who had recovered from COVID-19. Source material: PBMCs or T cells enriched from blood (not recorded which). The DNA sequence follows: TGTGCCAGCAGTGACGACATCGGACAGACGAACACTGAAGCTTTCTTT. The encoded protein is CASSDDIGQTNTEAFF.